The clone carrying this T cell receptor (beta chain) came up a few times. What it binds is not known. The data derive from a study of beta chain features in type 1 diabetes. Study observations and caveats: Cells carrying high TCR expression could end up over-represented when cDNA is sequenced.

CD4+ naive, central memory, regulatory and stem cell-like memory subsets were isolated by sorting on CD45RO/CCR7/CD25/CD127/CD95/CD27. The sequenced template was cDNA made from the entire isolated RNA. Profiled with immunoSEQ multiplex PCR; TCRdb holds only in-frame clones, not every one. Seen here are approximately 150,000 clones, 10% observed once, and the top ten hold around 1.2%. This TCR was sampled from a man between 18 and 29 years old in good health. The sequencing input was naive CD4+ T cells from blood.

The CDR3 DNA reads TGTGCCAGTAGTATATCCCCAGGGGGCTTGTTCTTC. It yields the protein CASSISPGGLFF. The rearrangement joins TRBV19 to TRBJ2-1, with TRBD1 matching 8 bases. V was clipped by 2 bases and J by 15 bases; unmatched bases: 6. Germline CDR1 LNHDA, CDR2 SQIVND (reference sequence). The CDR3 totals 12 residues.